One sample yielded the 3 T cell receptor beta chains listed below, sequenced in a study of OX40 agonist ivuxolimab in advanced cancers. Produced via immunoSEQ multiplex PCR; TCRdb's table is partial and in-frame only. The sample includes 50,000 or so clones, 80% to 85% of them seen just once. Specimen: CD4+ or CD8+ T cells sorted from blood, collected in a trial of the OX40 agonist ivuxolimab. The receptors originated from an adult with an advanced solid tumor such as melanoma, head and neck, liver or kidney cancer.

This clone was found a few times. V and J are TRBV30 and TRBJ2-1, with TRBD1 matching 8 bases. Unmatched junction bases numbered 6, after V lost 2 bases and J lost 3 bases. Per germline, CDR1 GTSNPN and CDR2 SVGIG (reference sequence). The CDR3 is made up of 15 amino acids. This chain's CDR3 is CAWSPTGQVYNEQFF. For the CDR3, the DNA is TGTGCCTGGAGTCCTACGGGACAGGTCTACAATGAGCAGTTCTTC.

The chain is built from TRBV27 and TRBJ2-2, with D perhaps TRBD1 (6 bases). CDR3 size: 15 residues. V lost 4 bases and J lost 5, with 14 bases in between. The germline CDR1 and CDR2 sequences are MNHEY and SMNVEV (reference sequence). The CDR3 sequence: CASSSSRQGTGELFF. The CDR3 nucleotides read TGTGCCAGCAGTTCCTCTCGTCAGGGGACCGGGGAGCTGTTTTTT.

This chain joins TRBV20-1 and TRBJ2-3; no clear D. The CDR3 has 11 residues. Germline V gene sequence: CDR1 DFQATT, CDR2 SNEGSKA (reference sequence). Trimming cost V 6 bases and J 6 bases, with 10 bases left between them. In nucleotides, the CDR3 is TGCAGTGCGGGTTCCGTGGATACGCAGTATTTT. This codes for CSAGSVDTQYF.